This T cell receptor (beta chain) was identified during a study of cytomegalovirus exposure and HLA in healthy donors. J was trimmed by 8 bases and V by 5 bases; bases with no gene match: 6. The V gene's germline CDR1 is MNHEY and CDR2 SVGAGI. The CDR3 covers 13 residues. PCR was performed using 60 Vbeta and 13 Jbeta primers. Assay used: immunoSEQ multiplex PCR; TCRdb lists only in-frame clones, some missing. The sample lists about 130,000 clones; roughly four fifths were seen once. Specimen: PBMCs. The sequence was obtained from a woman aged 50 to 60 in good health and CMV-seronegative. The genes are TRBV6-5 and TRBJ1-2; TRBD1 matches 9 bases. The CDR3 loop is CASSRQGEGGYTF. CDR3 sequence (DNA): TGTGCCAGCAGTCGACAGGGGGAGGGGGGCTACACCTTC.